These 20 T cell receptor beta chains were sequenced from one sample in a study of blood T cell repertoires in COVID-19. The repertoire was sequenced with immunoSEQ multiplex PCR; TCRdb's copy has only in-frame clones and lacks some. The sample lists under 300,000 clones, 88% seen once, with around 0.8% in the top ten. The specimen sequenced was peripheral blood. These receptors all come from a woman aged 30 to 39 with acute or convalescent COVID-19.

The rearrangement links TRBV10-3 to TRBJ1-2; a weak D match, TRBD1 (5 bases). The CDR3 has 13 amino acids. Germline V lookup: CDR1 ENHRY, CDR2 SYGVKD. Trimming shortened V by 4 bases and J by 2 bases, and 8 bases separated the two germline ends. The CDR3 loop is CAISADRNYGYTF. CDR3 nucleotide sequence: TGTGCCATCAGTGCCGACAGAAACTATGGCTACACCTTC.

This clone was counted a few times. This chain links TRBV18 with TRBJ1-5; TRBD1 matches at 7 bases. V lost 0 bases, J lost 6 bases, and 11 bases stayed unmatched. The germline V gene encodes CDR1 KGHSH and CDR2 LQKENI. There are 17 residues in the CDR3. CDR3 loop: CASSPPGIPGGRQPQHF. DNA for the CDR3: TGTGCCAGCTCACCACCCGGTATTCCAGGGGGGCGTCAGCCCCAGCATTTT. The complete variable domain, with remaining parts taken from reference TRBV18 and TRBJ1-5, reads NAGVMQNPRHLVRRRGQEARLRCSPMKGHSHVYWYRQLPEEGLKFMVYLQKENIIDESGMPKERFSAEFPKEGPSILRIQQVVRGDSAAYFCASSPPGIPGGRQPQHFGDGTRLSIL.

The chain uses TRBV7-2 and TRBJ1-6; 7 bases agree with TRBD1. V shed 5 bases and J 7 bases; nucleotides not matched to a gene: 11. CDR1 SGHTA and CDR2 FQGNSA come from the germline V gene. The CDR3 is made up of 16 amino acids. As DNA, the CDR3 is TGTGCCAGCAGCCCCACCCCGACAGGGAAAAATTCACCCCTCCACTTT. This gives the protein CASSPTPTGKNSPLHF.

The J gene is TRBJ2-2, the V gene TRBV7-8; D possibly corresponds to TRBD2 (5 bases). Germline-derived CDR1 and CDR2 are SGHVS and FQNEAQ. The V end lost 5 bases, the J end lost 1 base, and 11 bases lay between the germline ends. The CDR3 consists of 15 residues. The chain's CDR3 is CASSGIALNTGELFF. The CDR3 coding sequence is TGTGCCAGCAGCGGCATAGCGCTGAACACCGGGGAGCTGTTTTTT.

This clone was seen only once. The rearrangement links TRBV19 to TRBJ2-7; a weak D match, TRBD1 (6 bases). V was clipped by 5 bases and J by 2 bases, with 16 bases between them. The CDR3 has 15 amino acids. Germline lookup yields CDR1 LNHDA and CDR2 SQIVND (reference sequence). This CDR3 is CASSFGTSSPYEQYF. CDR3 nucleotides: TGTGCCAGTAGTTTCGGGACATCCAGCCCCTACGAGCAGTACTTC. The full variable domain, with the rest looked up from reference TRBV19 and TRBJ2-7, is DGGITQSPKYLFRKEGQNVTLSCEQNLNHDAMYWYRQDPGQGLRLIYYSQIVNDFQKGDIAEGYSVSREKKESFPLTVTSAQKNPTAFYLCASSFGTSSPYEQYFGPGTRLTVT.

CDR3 protein: CASSYLNIGLGGNQPQHF. For the CDR3, the DNA is TGTGCCAGCAGCTACCTTAATATTGGACTCGGGGGAAATCAGCCCCAGCATTTT. The chain employs TRBV7-8 and TRBJ1-5; D might be TRBD1 (5 bases). Germline CDR1 reads SGHVS; CDR2 reads FQNEAQ. CDR3 length equals 18 residues. V was trimmed by 4 bases and J by 4 bases, leaving 23 bases between them.

The J gene is TRBJ1-1, the V gene TRBV19; 7 nucleotides match TRBD1. This CDR3 region has 16 residues. Germline loops: CDR1 LNHDA, CDR2 SQIVND (reference sequence). V shed 4 bases, J shed 0 bases, and the junction held 8 bases outside the gene matches. This chain's CDR3 is CASSTPPTGMNTEAFF. The DNA of the CDR3 is TGTGCCAGTAGTACCCCACCGACAGGGATGAACACTGAAGCTTTCTTT.

This rearrangement joins TRBV21-1 to TRBJ2-7; the table gives TRBD2 as D, unverified against the DNA. TRBV21-1 is classified as a pseudogene. The CDR3 extends over 19 amino acids. This CDR3 reads CASSKAGTSGALSSYEQYF. CDR3 DNA: TGTGCCAGCAGCAAAGCGGGGACTAGCGGGGCCCTTAGCTCCTACGAGCAGTACTTC.

V gene TRBV7-6 combines with J gene TRBJ2-1; 12 bases match TRBD2. The CDR3 has 17 residues. J gave up 6 bases and V 5 bases, and 11 bases lay outside the gene matches. Germline CDR1 is SGHVS and CDR2 is FNYEAQ. CDR3 amino acids: CASSLHGLAGLGNEQFF. DNA of the CDR3: TGTGCCAGCAGCCTGCACGGACTAGCGGGATTAGGCAATGAGCAGTTCTTC. Using reference TRBV7-6 and TRBJ2-1 for the parts outside the CDR3, the full variable domain is GAGVSQSPRYKVTKRGQDVALRCDPISGHVSLYWYRQALGQGPEFLTYFNYEAQQDKSGLPNDRFSAERPEGSISTLTIQRTEQRDSAMYRCASSLHGLAGLGNEQFFGPGTRLTVL.

This sequence joins TRBV20-1 and TRBJ2-7; the D gene is possibly TRBD2 (7 bases). The CDR3 sequence is 11 residues long. In germline, CDR1 is DFQATT, CDR2 SNEGSKA (reference sequence). V lost 5 bases and J 6 bases, leaving 11 bases between the germline ends. CDR3 coding DNA: TGCAGTGCTGGGGGGGCCTTCGAGCAGTACTTC. This encodes CSAGGAFEQYF.

The chain couples TRBV4-2 to TRBJ2-3; 9 nucleotides line up with TRBD1. Per the germline V gene, CDR1 is LGHNA and CDR2 is YNFKEQ. Trimming took 5 bases from V and 6 from J; bases not matched to a gene: 12. This CDR3 is 16 amino acids long. Here the CDR3 reads CASSSPRDRVTDTQYF. The CDR3 DNA is TGTGCCAGCAGCTCACCTCGGGACAGGGTTACGGATACGCAGTATTTT.

This chain joins TRBV10-3 and TRBJ1-6; 10 positions match TRBD1. CDR3 size: 16 residues. Per germline, CDR1 ENHRY and CDR2 SYGVKD. V lost 3 bases and J lost 7; bases outside the gene matches: 6. The CDR3: CAISDRQGAGNSPLHF. In DNA, the CDR3 is TGTGCCATCAGTGACCGACAGGGGGCAGGGAATTCACCCCTCCACTTT.

The chain joins TRBV4-2 to TRBJ2-7; 7 positions agree with TRBD2. Germline V gives CDR1 LGHNA, CDR2 YNFKEQ. CDR3 length equals 15 residues. V shed 1 base and J 0 bases; nucleotides not matched to a gene: 3. The CDR3 loop is CASSQGGLPSYEQYF. The CDR3 bases are TGTGCCAGCAGCCAAGGGGGACTACCCTCCTACGAGCAGTACTTC.

The chain combines TRBV7-9 with TRBJ1-5; 8 positions match TRBD1. The CDR3 is 14 amino acids. CDR1 and CDR2 from the germline V gene are SEHNR and FQNEAQ (reference sequence). V lost 5 bases, J lost 5 bases, and 5 bases stayed unmatched. In DNA, the CDR3 is TGTGCCAGCAGCAAAGGGACAGGCCATCAGCCCCAGCATTTT. Residues: CASSKGTGHQPQHF.

A note on this clone: Other DNA sequences within the sample encode an identical CDR3. This sequence joins TRBV7-9 and TRBJ2-1; 7 bases are a match to TRBD2. With V trimmed by 1 base and J by 6 bases, 0 bases remained unmatched. The CDR3 length is 13 residues. Per germline, CDR1 SEHNR and CDR2 FQNEAQ (reference sequence). As DNA, the CDR3 is TGTGCCAGCAGCTTAGGGACTAGCAATGAGCAGTTCTTC. Residues: CASSLGTSNEQFF.

The chain links TRBV6-6 to TRBJ2-7; 10 bases are a match to TRBD2. J lost 0 bases, V lost 5 bases, and 4 bases had no gene match. Germline CDR1 and CDR2: MNHNY and SVGAGI (reference sequence). The CDR3 totals 15 residues. The CDR3 nucleotides read TGTGCCAGCAGTAATCTAGCGGGGGTCTCCTACGAGCAGTACTTC. Amino acids: CASSNLAGVSYEQYF.

This clone was picked up one time. V usage is TRBV6-2 or TRBV6-3 and J usage is TRBJ1-1, with a weak D call TRBD1 (5 bases). The length of the CDR3 is 13 residues. The ends were cut back, 5 bases at V and 0 bases at J, with 7 bases in the middle. In germline, CDR1 is MNHEY, CDR2 SVGEGT. CDR3 sequence: CASSARVNTEAFF. CDR3 bases: TGTGCCAGCAGTGCCAGGGTGAACACTGAAGCTTTCTTT.

This chain links TRBV5-6 with TRBJ2-3; D not certain. Germline CDR1 is SGHDT and CDR2 is YYEEEE. This CDR3 has 17 residues. Trimming cost V 3 bases and J 1 base, with 18 bases left between them. CDR3 loop: CASSSRIRGLGTDTQYF. Here the CDR3 DNA reads TGTGCCAGCAGCTCCCGGATCCGTGGGCTGGGCACAGATACGCAGTATTTT.

The rearrangement links TRBV7-9 to TRBJ1-1; D may be TRBD1 (5 bases). The CDR3 contains 13 residues. Trimming stripped 9 bases from V and 3 bases from J, with 14 bases between. Germline V gene data show CDR1 as SEHNR and CDR2 as FQNEAQ (reference sequence). CDR3 protein: CASSNLGHTEAFF. The CDR3 DNA follows: TGTGCCAGTTCCAACCTGGGGCACACTGAAGCTTTCTTT.

The V gene is TRBV2, the J gene TRBJ1-4, with D hard to call. The germline V gene has CDR1 SNHLY and CDR2 FYNNEI. The germline V and J ends were trimmed by 8 bases and 4 bases, with 17 bases remaining between them. The CDR3 is 15 residues long. CDR3: CASLPPRPGNEKLFF. The CDR3 DNA is TGTGCCAGCCTCCCCCCACGGCCGGGTAATGAAAAACTGTTTTTT.